The 28 T cell receptor beta chains below come from one sample, sequenced in a study of T cell responses to AZD1222 COVID-19 vaccine. TCRdb's copy holds only in-frame clones and misses some; the assay was immunoSEQ multiplex PCR. Seen here are roughly 100,000 clones, 92% observed once, and the top ten hold about 1.2%. Source: peripheral blood, taken on day 0 of AZD1222 vaccination. These receptor sequences come from an adult in good health.

V gene TRBV27 combines with J gene TRBJ1-1; D possibly corresponds to TRBD1 (6 bases). The CDR3 totals 12 residues. V gave up 9 bases and J gave up 0 bases, with 8 bases separating them. The germline V gene has CDR1 MNHEY and CDR2 SMNVEV (reference sequence). In DNA form, the CDR3 reads TGTGCCAGGGACAGTCTGAACACTGAAGCTTTCTTT. It yields the protein CARDSLNTEAFF.

The chain has TRBV27 and TRBJ1-1, with no clear D. V was cut by 8 bases and J by 4 bases, with 8 bases left in between. Per germline, CDR1 MNHEY and CDR2 SMNVEV (reference sequence). The CDR3 is 11 residues long. The CDR3 DNA sequence: TGTGCCAGCCTTTCAGTCACTGAAGCTTTCTTT. The encoded protein is CASLSVTEAFF.

This chain connects TRBV21-1 to TRBJ2-7; the table names TRBD2, a call not compared with the DNA. TRBV21-1 is flagged as a pseudogene. This CDR3 has 16 amino acids. The chain's CDR3 is CASSKGRTSSSYEQYF. CDR3 DNA: TGTGCCAGCAGCAAAGGCCGGACTAGCTCATCCTACGAGCAGTACTTC.

The CDR3 reads CASSQQRMNTEAFF. As DNA, the CDR3 is TGTGCCAGCAGCCAACAGAGGATGAACACTGAAGCTTTCTTT. The rearrangement joins TRBV7-2 to TRBJ1-1; D is ambiguous. V was clipped by 5 bases and J by 0 bases, with 10 bases between them. The germline CDR1 and CDR2 sequences are SGHTA and FQGNSA. There are 14 residues in the CDR3.

The chain has TRBV6-5 and TRBJ1-1; D is uncertain. The CDR3 is 13 residues long. Trimming shortened V by 3 bases and J by 7 bases, and 12 bases separated the two germline ends. The germline gives CDR1 MNHEY, CDR2 SVGAGI. The CDR3 loop is CASSYRQGVEAFF. The CDR3 coding sequence is TGTGCCAGCAGTTATAGGCAAGGTGTTGAAGCTTTCTTT.

This rearrangement joins TRBV5-8 to TRBJ2-5; D ambiguous. The V gene lost 6 bases and the J gene lost 5 bases, with 11 bases spanning the gap. The germline CDR1 and CDR2 sequences are SGHTS and YDEGEE. The CDR3 runs 12 residues. CDR3 protein: CASTPTWETQYF. The DNA for the CDR3 is TGTGCCAGCACCCCGACCTGGGAGACCCAGTACTTC.

The chain employs TRBV18 and TRBJ1-4; D is ambiguous. Germline V CDR1 and CDR2: KGHSH, LQKENI. CDR3 length: 13 amino acids. V was cut by 6 bases and J by 5 bases, with 10 bases left in between. The CDR3 nucleotides read TGTGCCAGCTCCTCAACACCGAATGAAAAACTGTTTTTT. Protein: CASSSTPNEKLFF.

J is TRBJ2-3 and V is TRBV7-9, with unresolved D. The CDR3 runs to 10 residues. The V gene's germline CDR1 is SEHNR and CDR2 FQNEAQ (reference sequence). Trimming left V 3 bases short and J 6 bases short, with 1 base between. The CDR3 coding sequence is TGTGCCAGCAGCTTCGATACGCAGTATTTT. Translation: CASSFDTQYF.

Concerning this clone: One end of the junction varies from germline; a read error may be responsible. The J gene is TRBJ1-4, the V gene TRBV27; D perhaps matches TRBD1 (5 bases). Germline V gives CDR1 MNHEY, CDR2 SMNVEV (reference sequence). The CDR3 runs to 13 residues. In DNA form, the CDR3 reads TGTGCCAGCAGTTACAGGACCGGGCGAGGATTGATTTTT. This translates into CASSYRTGRGLIF.

This clone was counted once. The V call is TRBV25-1, the J call TRBJ1-3; 7 bases fit TRBD1. With 2 bases clipped from V and 11 bases from J, the junction kept 3 bases outside the gene matches. Per the germline V gene, CDR1 is MGHDK and CDR2 is SYGVNS. This CDR3 is built from 12 residues. CDR3 loop: CASSEQGVAIYF. CDR3 sequence (DNA): TGTGCCAGCAGTGAACAGGGGGTGGCCATATATTTT.

This chain links TRBV4-3 with TRBJ2-7; no clear D gene. This CDR3 comprises 12 residues. The V and J ends lost 0 bases and 13 bases respectively, with 13 bases between them. CDR1 and CDR2 (germline): LGHNA, YSLEER. CDR3 sequence: CASSQDGRPLYF. CDR3 DNA sequence: TGCGCCAGCAGCCAAGATGGGCGTCCCCTCTACTTC.

J is TRBJ1-5 and V is TRBV19, with D hard to call. Trimming took 4 bases from V and 1 from J, leaving 8 bases between them. This CDR3 comprises 14 residues. Germline V gives CDR1 LNHDA, CDR2 SQIVND (reference sequence). As DNA, the CDR3 is TGTGCCAGTAGTACAGGACTAAGCAATCAGCCCCAGCATTTT. Translating it yields CASSTGLSNQPQHF. The whole variable domain, filled in from reference TRBV19 and TRBJ1-5, reads DGGITQSPKYLFRKEGQNVTLSCEQNLNHDAMYWYRQDPGQGLRLIYYSQIVNDFQKGDIAEGYSVSREKKESFPLTVTSAQKNPTAFYLCASSTGLSNQPQHFGDGTRLSIL.

This chain joins TRBV28 and TRBJ2-6; D is ambiguous. This CDR3 is 16 amino acids long. Trimming left V 5 bases short and J 4 bases short, with 15 bases between. CDR1 and CDR2 from the germline V gene are MDHEN and SYDVKM. DNA for the CDR3: TGTGCCAGCAGTCGGCGGTCCGGGCACGGGGCCAACGTCCTGACTTTC. The encoded protein is CASSRRSGHGANVLTF.

The genes are TRBV5-5 and TRBJ1-2; D not resolved. V was trimmed by 4 bases and J by 5 bases, leaving 18 bases between them. This CDR3 spans 15 amino acids. Germline V CDR1 and CDR2: SGHKS, YYEKEE (reference sequence). The CDR3 loop is CASSEAPGDQYGYTF. The CDR3 coding sequence is TGTGCCAGCAGCGAGGCACCGGGAGACCAGTATGGCTACACCTTC.

This clone came up once. This chain connects TRBV19 to TRBJ2-2, with D unclear. Trimming cost V 7 bases and J 9 bases, with 9 bases left between them. CDR1 is LNHDA, CDR2 SQIVND, per germline (reference sequence). This CDR3 comprises 11 residues. This chain's CDR3 is CASMRWRELFF. The CDR3 bases are TGTGCCAGTATGCGGTGGCGGGAGCTGTTTTTT. Combining the CDR3 with reference TRBV19 and TRBJ2-2 gives the whole variable domain DGGITQSPKYLFRKEGQNVTLSCEQNLNHDAMYWYRQDPGQGLRLIYYSQIVNDFQKGDIAEGYSVSREKKESFPLTVTSAQKNPTAFYLCASMRWRELFFGEGSRLTVL.

The chain carries TRBV10-3 and TRBJ1-5, with D possibly matching TRBD1 (5 bases). This CDR3 is built from 14 residues. CDR1 and CDR2 (germline): ENHRY, SYGVKD. Trimming stripped 2 bases from V and 6 bases from J, with 11 bases between. The CDR3 sequence: CAISEQGGGQPQHF. The CDR3, as DNA: TGTGCCATCAGTGAGCAGGGTGGGGGTCAGCCCCAGCATTTT.

This clone showed up just once. This rearrangement joins TRBV4-2 to TRBJ1-2; possibly TRBD1 for D (6 bases). With 1 base removed from V and 3 bases from J, the gap between germline ends came to 9 bases. CDR1 is LGHNA, CDR2 YNFKEQ, per germline. The CDR3 loop spans 14 amino acids. The CDR3 DNA sequence: TGTGCCAGCAGCCAAGGAGGGACATACTATGGCTACACCTTC. Amino acid sequence: CASSQGGTYYGYTF.

The chain links TRBV6-5 to TRBJ2-2, with a tentative D call TRBD2 (5 bases). Germline V lookup: CDR1 MNHEY, CDR2 SVGAGI. V was shortened by 5 bases and J by 3 bases, with 10 bases between the two germline ends. This CDR3 comprises 14 residues. CDR3 in amino acids: CASSPTGDTGELFF. The CDR3 nucleotides are TGTGCCAGCAGTCCCACCGGGGACACCGGGGAGCTGTTTTTT.

CDR3 sequence: CASGAGYNEKLFF. DNA of the CDR3: TGTGCCAGCGGCGCAGGATATAATGAAAAACTGTTTTTT. The rearrangement uses TRBV28 and TRBJ1-4; D remains ambiguous. This CDR3 is 13 amino acids long. Germline V lookup: CDR1 MDHEN, CDR2 SYDVKM. V was cut by 8 bases and J by 4 bases, with 11 bases left in between.

This chain's CDR3 is CASSREASGTGELFF. CDR3 DNA: TGTGCCAGCAGCCGGGAGGCTAGCGGCACCGGGGAGCTGTTTTTT. The rearrangement joins TRBV7-3 to TRBJ2-2, with TRBD2 matching 7 bases. The CDR3 runs to 15 residues. Germline V gene data show CDR1 as SGHTA and CDR2 as FQGTGA. Losses at the gene ends were 5 bases for V and 4 bases for J; bases not matched to a gene: 7.

V gene TRBV2 combines with J gene TRBJ2-5; TRBD1 is a possible D gene (5 bases). Trimming took off 2 bases at V and 3 bases at J, with 10 bases between the two ends. This CDR3 has 14 amino acids. Per the germline V gene, CDR1 is SNHLY and CDR2 is FYNNEI. This CDR3 reads CASSEFFREETQYF. CDR3 nucleotide sequence: TGTGCCAGCAGTGAATTTTTCAGGGAAGAGACCCAGTACTTC. Supplemented by reference TRBV2 and TRBJ2-5, the full variable domain reads EPEVTQTPSHQVTQMGQEVILRCVPISNHLYFYWYRQILGQKVEFLVSFYNNEISEKSEIFDDQFSVERPDGSNFTLKIRSTKLEDSAMYFCASSEFFREETQYFGPGTRLLVL.

Written as DNA, the CDR3 is TGCGCCAGCAGCCTAGACCAGGGGGTTAAGTCCTACGAGCAGTACTTC. Translating it yields CASSLDQGVKSYEQYF. This rearrangement joins TRBV4-3 to TRBJ2-7; 7 bases fit TRBD1. J lost 1 base, V lost 4 bases, and 10 bases had no gene match. Germline assignment: CDR1 LGHNA and CDR2 YSLEER. CDR3 length equals 16 residues.

This clone was seen a single time. This sample also contains other DNA sequences that code for the same CDR3. The J gene is TRBJ1-2, the V gene TRBV5-1, with 7 bases fitting TRBD1. From germline, CDR1 is SGHRS and CDR2 YFSETQ. CDR3 length: 15 amino acids. V shed 2 bases and J 8 bases; nucleotides not matched to a gene: 12. CDR3 sequence (DNA): TGCGCCAGCAGCTTACGAACAGGGGTCGAGGGGGGCTACACCTTC. Residues: CASSLRTGVEGGYTF.

The CDR3 loop reads CASSYSTSGETQYF. The CDR3 DNA reads TGTGCCAGCAGTTACTCGACTAGCGGAGAGACCCAGTACTTC. The gene calls are TRBV6-5 and TRBJ2-5; 9 positions match TRBD2. Germline assignment: CDR1 MNHEY and CDR2 SVGAGI. The CDR3 spans 14 residues. V shed 0 bases and J 4 bases; nucleotides not matched to a gene: 0.

The chain employs TRBV7-8 and TRBJ1-6; 7 bases map to TRBD1. The V segment lost 5 bases and the J segment 7 bases; nucleotides outside the gene matches: 8. CDR3 size: 15 residues. Germline assignment: CDR1 SGHVS and CDR2 FQNEAQ. The CDR3 loop reads CASSRGGARNSPLHF. CDR3 nucleotide sequence: TGTGCCAGCAGCCGAGGGGGCGCGAGGAATTCACCCCTCCACTTT.

The rearrangement links TRBV24-1 to TRBJ2-3, with 8 positions matching TRBD1. This CDR3 has 15 amino acids. The germline gives CDR1 KGHDR, CDR2 SFDVKD. Germline trimming cut 1 base from V and 5 bases from J; bases unmatched to any gene: 4. Here the CDR3 reads CATSDFGQGIDTQYF. Here the CDR3 DNA reads TGTGCCACCAGTGATTTCGGACAGGGAATAGATACGCAGTATTTT.

The chain couples TRBV7-8 to TRBJ1-2; 7 bases are a match to TRBD1. CDR1 is SGHVS, CDR2 FQNEAQ, per germline. The CDR3 is 15 residues long. The V gene end was trimmed by 5 bases and the J gene end by 8 bases; junction bases not matched to a gene: 14. Written as DNA, the CDR3 is TGTGCCAGCAGCCATCGACAGGGAGCTTCGGGAGGCTACACCTTC. Protein sequence: CASSHRQGASGGYTF.

The V and J genes are TRBV4-3 and TRBJ1-3; D unresolved. Germline CDR1 reads LGHNA; CDR2 reads YSLEER. The CDR3 extends over 15 amino acids. Trimming removed 1 base from V and 0 bases from J, with 7 bases in between. The CDR3 here is CASSQGAGSGNTIYF. CDR3 sequence (DNA): TGCGCCAGCAGCCAAGGCGCAGGCTCTGGAAACACCATATATTTT.